This T cell receptor (beta chain) emerged from a study of T-cell memory formation after mild COVID-19. TCRdb used MiXCR to reprocess the 5' RACE reads, holding one entry per CDR3 protein. The data contain 550,000 to 650,000 distinct CDR3 sequences, around 16% of them singletons. The table lists this clonotype with many counts. CDR1 and CDR2 from the germline V gene are MGHRA and YSYEKL. Losses at the gene ends were 2 bases for V and 4 bases for J; bases not matched to a gene: 1. This CDR3 is 13 amino acids long. The chain links TRBV4-1 to TRBJ1-2, with 7 bases that match TRBD1. The source material was PBMCs or a T cell subset sorted from them (not recorded which). This clonotype was obtained from an adult woman who had mild COVID-19 (a few samples of this study predate the infection). Cell type and time point are not known. CDR3 bases: TGCGCCAGCAGCCAAACAGGGGCCTATGGCTACACCTTC. It codes for CASSQTGAYGYTF.